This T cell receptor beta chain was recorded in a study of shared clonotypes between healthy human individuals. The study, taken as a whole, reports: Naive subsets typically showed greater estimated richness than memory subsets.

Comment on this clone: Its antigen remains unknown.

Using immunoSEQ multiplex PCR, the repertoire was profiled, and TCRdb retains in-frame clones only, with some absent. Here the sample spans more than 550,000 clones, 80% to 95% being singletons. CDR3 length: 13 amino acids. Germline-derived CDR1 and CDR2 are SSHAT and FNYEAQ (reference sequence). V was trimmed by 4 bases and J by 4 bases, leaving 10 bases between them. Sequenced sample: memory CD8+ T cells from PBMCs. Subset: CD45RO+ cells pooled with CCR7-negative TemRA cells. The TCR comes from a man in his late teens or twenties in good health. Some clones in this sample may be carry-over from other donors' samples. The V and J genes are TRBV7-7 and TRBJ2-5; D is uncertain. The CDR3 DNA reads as TGTGCCAGCAGCTCTTACGGCAGAGAGACCCAGTACTTC. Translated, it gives CASSSYGRETQYF.